The source of this T cell receptor (beta chain) is a study of cytomegalovirus exposure and HLA in healthy donors (dated by TCRdb to about 2017). For the wider study: According to a later analysis, the approximately 120 validation repertoires were produced on the same platform as the roughly 600 repertoires of the first cohort. The study aimed to test whether cataloging public T cell receptors could reveal signatures of past pathogen exposure. Besides the first cohort of around 670 subjects, a separate validation cohort made up of about 120 different subjects was used. To predict cytomegalovirus infection status, the study brought together high-throughput TCR immunosequencing, statistical association of individual TCRs with disease status, and machine learning.

Beyond this particular receptor, the publication reports: Subsequent analysis determined that TCRs grouped into clusters in the first cohort also showed a tendency toward co-occurrence across the 120 or so validation repertoires, and 94% of cluster scores exceeded 0. All 120 or so repertoires were used to score co-occurrence in the validation cohort in a later analysis, because that analysis had no HLA typing for the cohort. A total of fewer than 200 TCR beta chains were listed by the study as associated with cytomegalovirus. Most TCR sequences were observed very rarely across donors, whereas some public TCRs were present in many individuals. In vitro tests confirmed that three of the cytomegalovirus-associated TCR beta chains recognize cytomegalovirus antigens. The classifier was reported to diagnose cytomegalovirus status with high specificity and sensitivity in both the original and validation cohorts. It was suggested by the authors that the approach could potentially be generalized to other disease states and immunological phenotypes.

Donors formed part of the validation cohort, which comprised 120 or so subjects and was distinct from the first cohort of 670 or so subjects. The library was made by the immunoSEQ multiplex PCR assay. In the source study's methods: A statistical classification framework was built to diagnose cytomegalovirus status from the catalog of TCR beta chain sequences. TCRdb's version of the immuneACCESS table is confined to in-frame rearrangements and falls short of the full clone set. An unresolved V gene accounts for under half of the shortfall where checked; the remainder is of unknown origin. D and trimming come from the DNA, and the V and J calls and clone size come from that table. Present in this sample are over 250,000 clones, roughly 85% of which were seen just once. In total, the top ten clones hold roughly 0.99% of the sample. Reading from cysteine to phenylalanine, the CDR3 counts 17 amino acids. This entry keeps only the CDR3 DNA: 51 bases, framed from base 1. The V end gives up 3 bases and the J end 6 bases, leaving 11 bases in the junction not matched to a gene. As encoded in the germline V gene, CDR1 is LGHNT while CDR2 is FRNRAP.

On this clone itself: Its binding antigen is unknown. Base qualities are missing; no much larger clone stands one base away.

The receptor comes from a woman aged 18-29 years in good health and CMV-seronegative. The chain is made from TRBV12-5 and TRBJ2-1, with 10 junctional bases fitting TRBD2. Sequencing input: PBMCs. The DNA sequence is as follows: TGTGCTAGTGGTTTTAGGCTAGCGGGAGTCAAGGTCAATGAGCAGTTCTTC. The translation is CASGFRLAGVKVNEQFF.